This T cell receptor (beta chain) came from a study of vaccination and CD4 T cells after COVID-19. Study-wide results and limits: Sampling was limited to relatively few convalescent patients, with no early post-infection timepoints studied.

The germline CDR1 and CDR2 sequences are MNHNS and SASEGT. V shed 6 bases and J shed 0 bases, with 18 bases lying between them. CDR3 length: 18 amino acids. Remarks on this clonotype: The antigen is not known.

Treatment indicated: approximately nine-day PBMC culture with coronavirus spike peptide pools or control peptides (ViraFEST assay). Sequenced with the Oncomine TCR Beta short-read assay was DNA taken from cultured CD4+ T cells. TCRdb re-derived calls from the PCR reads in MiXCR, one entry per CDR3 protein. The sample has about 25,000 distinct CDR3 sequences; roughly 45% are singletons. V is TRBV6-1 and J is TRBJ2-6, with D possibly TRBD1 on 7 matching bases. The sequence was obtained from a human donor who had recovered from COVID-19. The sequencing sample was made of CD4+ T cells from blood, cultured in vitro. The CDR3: CASSPLGGGDSGANVLTF. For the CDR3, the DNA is TGTGCCAGCAGCCCTCTAGGAGGGGGCGACTCTGGGGCCAACGTCCTGACTTTC.